The source of this T cell receptor beta chain is a study of glioma-infiltrating T cells after dendritic cell vaccination. TCRdb's table, derived via immunoSEQ multiplex PCR, lists solely in-frame clones and lacks some. Altogether about 90,000 clones are present, approximately 81% being singletons, with the ten largest covering 2.5% to 3%. The clonotype originates from a human donor with glioblastoma. This specimen was blood, taken before dendritic cell vaccination.

The DNA for the CDR3 is TGTGCCACCCCCAGCGGGAGGGGTACAGATACGCAGTATTTT. Amino acid sequence: CATPSGRGTDTQYF. The chain has TRBV2 and TRBJ2-3; 10 bases line up with TRBD2. CDR1 and CDR2 (germline): SNHLY, FYNNEI. The length of the CDR3 is 14 residues. V was clipped by 10 bases and J by 3 bases; unmatched bases: 7.